Sequencing of this T cell receptor (beta chain) was carried out in a study of molecular identifiers for immune sequencing clone quantification. Study at large: In replicates, RNA from about 20,000 or 100,000 naive CD8 cells was split five ways, four sequenced. The study, taken as a whole, reports: Over 99% of CMV-specific effector molecules, but under 1% of naive ones, were in clones above 20 copies.

V was pared by 1 base and J by 2 bases, with 12 bases between. CDR3 length equals 16 residues. Germline CDR1 is MGHDK and CDR2 is SYGVNS. As regards this clonotype: The antigen is undetermined.

Each CDR3 protein is one row after TCRdb ran MiXCR on the PCR reads. The table lists about 630,000 distinct CDR3 sequences, about 25% of them singletons. Construction of naive CD8 libraries employed about 18,000 to 1,000,000 sorted cells together with 10%, 30% or 50% RNA. The sequenced material came from naive CD8+ T cells from blood, with Jurkat cell RNA spiked in. Subset indicated: FACS-sorted CD8+CD4-CCR7+CD45RA+ naive T cells. This clonotype was obtained from a human donor in good health. Some libraries in this study had Jurkat cell RNA spiked in. The V call is TRBV25-1, the J call TRBJ2-1; possibly TRBD1 for D (5 bases). DNA of the CDR3: TGTGCCAGCAGTGAATGGTCGCAGGGTCCCTACAATGAGCAGTTCTTC. As protein: CASSEWSQGPYNEQFF. Full variable domain (outside the CDR3, taken from reference TRBV25-1 and TRBJ2-1): EADIYQTPRYLVIGTGKKITLECSQTMGHDKMYWYQQDPGMELHLIHYSYGVNSTEKGDLSSESTVSRIRTEHFPLTLESARPSHTSQYLCASSEWSQGPYNEQFFGPGTRLTVL.